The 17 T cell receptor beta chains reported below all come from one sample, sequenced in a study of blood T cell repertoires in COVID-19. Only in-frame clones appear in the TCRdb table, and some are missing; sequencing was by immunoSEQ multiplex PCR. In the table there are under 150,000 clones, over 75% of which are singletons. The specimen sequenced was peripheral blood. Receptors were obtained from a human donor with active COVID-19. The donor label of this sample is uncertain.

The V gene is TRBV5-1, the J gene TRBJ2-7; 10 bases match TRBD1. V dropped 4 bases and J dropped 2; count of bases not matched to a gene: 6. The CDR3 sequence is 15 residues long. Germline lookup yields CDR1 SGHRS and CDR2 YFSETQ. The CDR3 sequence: CASSRDRGPTYEQYF. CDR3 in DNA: TGCGCCAGCAGCCGAGACAGGGGGCCCACCTACGAGCAGTACTTC.

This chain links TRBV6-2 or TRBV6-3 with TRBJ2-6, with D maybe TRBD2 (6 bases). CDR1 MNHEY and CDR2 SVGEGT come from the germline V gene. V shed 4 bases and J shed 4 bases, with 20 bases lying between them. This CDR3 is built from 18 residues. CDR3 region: CASSSGGAGRSGANVLTF. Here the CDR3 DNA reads TGTGCCAGCAGTTCCGGGGGTGCAGGGAGGTCCGGGGCCAACGTCCTGACTTTC.

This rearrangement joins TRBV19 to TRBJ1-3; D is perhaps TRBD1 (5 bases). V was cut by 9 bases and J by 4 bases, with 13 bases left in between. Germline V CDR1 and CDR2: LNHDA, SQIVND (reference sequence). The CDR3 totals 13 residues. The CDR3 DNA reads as TGTGCCAGCCTCAGGGCAGGAGGAAACACCATATATTTT. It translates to CASLRAGGNTIYF.

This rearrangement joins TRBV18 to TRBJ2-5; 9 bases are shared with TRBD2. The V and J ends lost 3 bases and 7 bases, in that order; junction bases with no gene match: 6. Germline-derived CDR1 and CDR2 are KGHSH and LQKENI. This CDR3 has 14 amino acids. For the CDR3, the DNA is TGTGCCAGCTCACCGCTAGCGGGACCCGGGACCCAGTACTTC. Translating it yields CASSPLAGPGTQYF.

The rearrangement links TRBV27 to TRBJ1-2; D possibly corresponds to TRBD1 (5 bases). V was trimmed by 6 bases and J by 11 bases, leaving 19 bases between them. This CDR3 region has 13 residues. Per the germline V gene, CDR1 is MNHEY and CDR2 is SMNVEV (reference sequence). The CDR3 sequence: CASRTVGGGQYTF. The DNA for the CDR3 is TGTGCCAGCAGGACGGTGGGGGGGGGTCAGTACACCTTC.

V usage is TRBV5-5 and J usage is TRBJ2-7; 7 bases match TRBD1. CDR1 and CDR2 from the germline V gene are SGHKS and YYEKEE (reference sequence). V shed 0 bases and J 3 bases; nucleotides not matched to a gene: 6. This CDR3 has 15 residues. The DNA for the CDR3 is TGTGCCAGCAGCTTGGCGGGGACAGCCTTCTACGAGCAGTACTTC. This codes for CASSLAGTAFYEQYF. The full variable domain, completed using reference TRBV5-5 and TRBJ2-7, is DAGVTQSPTHLIKTRGQQVTLRCSPISGHKSVSWYQQVLGQGPQFIFQYYEKEERGRGNFPDRFSARQFPNYSSELNVNALLLGDSALYLCASSLAGTAFYEQYFGPGTRLTVT.

CDR3 bases: TGTGCCAGCAGCTTTCTATTAGATACGCAGTATTTT. Translation gives CASSFLLDTQYF. The chain carries TRBV7-2 and TRBJ2-3; D unclear. This CDR3 is built from 12 residues. The germline V and J ends were trimmed by 3 bases and 5 bases, with 6 bases remaining between them. Germline assignment: CDR1 SGHTA and CDR2 FQGNSA.

The CDR3 sequence is CSVGPSGGREQFF. In DNA form, the CDR3 reads TGCAGCGTTGGGCCTAGCGGGGGGCGGGAGCAGTTCTTC. The chain is built from TRBV29-1 and TRBJ2-1, with 11 bases identical to TRBD2. CDR1 and CDR2 from the germline V gene are SQVTM and ANQGSEA. The CDR3 loop spans 13 amino acids. V lost 4 bases to trimming and J lost 10 bases; unmatched junction nucleotides: 6.

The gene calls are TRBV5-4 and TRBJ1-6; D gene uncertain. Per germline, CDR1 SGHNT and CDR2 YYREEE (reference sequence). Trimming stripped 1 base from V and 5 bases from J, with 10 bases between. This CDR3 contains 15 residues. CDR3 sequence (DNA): TGTGCCAGCAGCTTGTTGGACTTAGATAATTCACCCCTCCACTTT. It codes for CASSLLDLDNSPLHF. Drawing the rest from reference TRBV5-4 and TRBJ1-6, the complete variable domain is ETGVTQSPTHLIKTRGQQVTLRCSSQSGHNTVSWYQQALGQGPQFIFQYYREEENGRGNFPPRFSGLQFPNYSSELNVNALELDDSALYLCASSLLDLDNSPLHFGNGTRLTVT.

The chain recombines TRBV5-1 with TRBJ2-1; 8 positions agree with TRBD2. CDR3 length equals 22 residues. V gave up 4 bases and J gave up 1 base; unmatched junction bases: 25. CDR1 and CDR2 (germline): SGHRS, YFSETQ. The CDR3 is CASSPSPSLPGGPFDSYNEQFF. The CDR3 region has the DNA TGCGCCAGCAGCCCCAGTCCATCCCTTCCGGGGGGGCCTTTTGATTCCTACAATGAGCAGTTCTTC.

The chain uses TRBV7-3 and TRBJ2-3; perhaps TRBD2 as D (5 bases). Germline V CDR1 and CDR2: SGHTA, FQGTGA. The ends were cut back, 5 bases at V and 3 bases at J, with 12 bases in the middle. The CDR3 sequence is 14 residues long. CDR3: CASSPGVGTDTQYF. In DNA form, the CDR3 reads TGTGCCAGCAGCCCCGGGGTGGGGACAGATACGCAGTATTTT. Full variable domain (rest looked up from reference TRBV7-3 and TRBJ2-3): GAGVSQTPSNKVTEKGKYVELRCDPISGHTALYWYRQSLGQGPEFLIYFQGTGAADDSGLPNDRFFAVRPEGSVSTLKIQRTERGDSAVYLCASSPGVGTDTQYFGPGTRLTVL.

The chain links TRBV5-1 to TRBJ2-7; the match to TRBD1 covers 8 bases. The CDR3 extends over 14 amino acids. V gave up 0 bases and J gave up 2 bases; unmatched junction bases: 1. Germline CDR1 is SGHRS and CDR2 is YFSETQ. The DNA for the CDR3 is TGCGCCAGCAGCTTGGGGACAGGGACCTACGAGCAGTACTTC. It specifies CASSLGTGTYEQYF.

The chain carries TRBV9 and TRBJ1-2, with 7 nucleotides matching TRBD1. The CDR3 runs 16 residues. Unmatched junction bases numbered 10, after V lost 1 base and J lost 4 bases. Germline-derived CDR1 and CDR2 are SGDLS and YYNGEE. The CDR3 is CASSVRWDSSFYGYTF. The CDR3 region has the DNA TGTGCCAGCAGCGTAAGGTGGGACAGTTCCTTCTATGGCTACACCTTC.

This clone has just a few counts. This CDR3 is CASSFTQGARTEAFF. DNA for the CDR3: TGTGCCAGCAGTTTTACACAGGGGGCGAGAACTGAAGCTTTCTTT. The chain employs TRBV6-2 or TRBV6-3 and TRBJ1-1; TRBD1 matches 9 bases. Trimming took 4 bases from V and 5 from J; bases not matched to a gene: 8. This CDR3 region has 15 residues. CDR1 is MNHEY, CDR2 SVGEGT, per germline.

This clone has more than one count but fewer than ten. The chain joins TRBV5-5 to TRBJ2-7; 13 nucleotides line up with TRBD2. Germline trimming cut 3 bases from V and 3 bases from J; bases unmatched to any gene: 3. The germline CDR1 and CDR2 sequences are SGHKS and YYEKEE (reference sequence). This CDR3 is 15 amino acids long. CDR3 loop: CASSSLAGGLYEQYF. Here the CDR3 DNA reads TGTGCCAGCAGCTCACTAGCGGGGGGGCTCTACGAGCAGTACTTC.

The CDR3 region has the DNA TGTGCCAGCAGCTTGGCTGTCCTGAACACTGAAGCTTTCTTT. It translates to CASSLAVLNTEAFF. The genes are TRBV5-5 and TRBJ1-1; D unresolved. CDR3 length: 14 residues. Germline assignment: CDR1 SGHKS and CDR2 YYEKEE (reference sequence). Trimming stripped 0 bases from V and 0 bases from J, with 6 bases between.

CDR3 nucleotide sequence: TGTGCCAGCAGCTCCCAGGGTCACAATGAGCAGTTCTTC. Its translation: CASSSQGHNEQFF. J is TRBJ2-1 and V is TRBV7-2, with a weak D call TRBD1 (5 bases). The germline CDR1 and CDR2 sequences are SGHTA and FQGNSA. The CDR3 runs to 13 residues. Trimming took off 4 bases at V and 5 bases at J, with 9 bases between the two ends.